A single sample gave rise to the 22 T cell receptor beta chains below, sequenced in a study of OX40 agonist ivuxolimab in advanced cancers. Clones were read by immunoSEQ multiplex PCR, and TCRdb kept only the in-frame ones, dropping some. The sample shows some 30,000 clones, roughly 80% of them seen only once. The specimen was CD4+ or CD8+ T cells sorted from blood, collected in a trial of the OX40 agonist ivuxolimab. Source of these receptors: an adult with an advanced solid tumor such as melanoma, head and neck, liver or kidney cancer.

The gene calls are TRBV6-1 and TRBJ1-3, with D possibly being TRBD1 (5 bases). The CDR3 runs 15 residues. The ends were cut back, 2 bases at V and 3 bases at J, with 11 bases in the middle. CDR1 and CDR2 from the germline V gene are MNHNS and SASEGT. The CDR3 DNA is TGTGCCAGCAGTGAACACCAGGGAGGTGGAAACACCATATATTTT. Translated: CASSEHQGGGNTIYF.

This clone is a singleton in its sample. Relative to the germline gene, one junction end is altered; a read error may explain this. The V gene is TRBV7-7, the J gene TRBJ2-5; 8 bases align to TRBD1. Germline assignment: CDR1 SSHAT and CDR2 FNYEAQ (reference sequence). This CDR3 comprises 17 residues. In DNA form, the CDR3 reads TGTGCTAGCAGCGCCGGCCAGCGGACAGGGAATGGTGTAACCCAGTACTTC. Its protein is CASSAGQRTGNGVTQYF.

V is TRBV10-3 and J is TRBJ1-2; maybe TRBD1 (6 bases). The germline CDR1 and CDR2 sequences are ENHRY and SYGVKD. V was pared by 10 bases and J by 7 bases, with 28 bases between. This CDR3 has 16 residues. This chain's CDR3 is CASGGGRNLRASGYTF. The CDR3 DNA is TGTGCCAGTGGGGGGGGCAGGAACCTTAGGGCGTCTGGCTACACCTTC.

On this clone itself: A read error may produce the germline difference seen at one junction end. This chain joins TRBV6-5 and TRBJ1-1, with D possibly being TRBD1 (5 bases). The CDR3 contains 14 residues. Germline V lookup: CDR1 MNHEY, CDR2 SVGAGI. The CDR3 coding sequence is TGTGCCATCAGTCAGACAGAGATGAACACTGAAGCTTTCTTT. This sequence encodes CAISQTEMNTEAFF.

This clone has only one observation. V gene TRBV6-5 combines with J gene TRBJ1-1, with D perhaps matching TRBD1 (5 bases). Germline-derived CDR1 and CDR2 are MNHEY and SVGAGI. This CDR3 spans 13 amino acids. The V end lost 0 bases, the J end lost 8 bases, and 10 bases lay between the germline ends. This chain's CDR3 is CASSYSAQVEAFF. The CDR3 region has the DNA TGTGCCAGCAGTTACTCGGCACAGGTCGAAGCTTTCTTT.

The chain is built from TRBV10-2 and TRBJ2-1, with a tentative D call TRBD2 (7 bases). CDR3 length: 13 amino acids. The V gene's germline CDR1 is WSHSY and CDR2 SAAADI. V lost 6 bases to trimming and J lost 7 bases, with 13 bases between them. As DNA, the CDR3 is TGCGCCAGCAGGAGGGAGGGGGGGAATGAGCAGTTCTTC. Translating it yields CASRREGGNEQFF.

The chain carries TRBV18 and TRBJ1-1; D gene uncertain. Germline CDR1 reads KGHSH; CDR2 reads LQKENI. Trimming pared 2 bases from V and 6 bases from J, leaving 10 bases between. The CDR3 has 13 amino acids. The CDR3 sequence is CASSPGSFAEAFF. The CDR3 nucleotides are TGTGCCAGCTCACCAGGGAGTTTCGCTGAAGCTTTCTTT.

J is TRBJ2-7 and V is TRBV7-3; weak D call: TRBD2 (8 bases). V lost 5 bases to trimming and J lost 5 bases, with 19 bases between them. Germline values: CDR1 SGHTA, CDR2 FQGTGA. The CDR3 spans 15 residues. CDR3: CASSLAGGRGNEQYF. CDR3 bases: TGTGCCAGCAGCCTCGCGGGGGGCAGGGGGAACGAGCAGTACTTC.

This clone has just a few counts. V is TRBV10-3 and J is TRBJ1-4, with TRBD1 matching over 7 bases. Germline CDR1 ENHRY, CDR2 SYGVKD. The CDR3 sequence is 15 residues long. The J segment lost 8 bases and the V segment lost 6 bases, leaving 12 bases of the junction unmatched. CDR3 nucleotides: TGTGCCATCAGCAAGACAGGGCCGGGGAGAGAAAAACTGTTTTTT. Translated, it gives CAISKTGPGREKLFF.

V usage is TRBV6-6 and J usage is TRBJ1-1; 7 bases line up with TRBD1. Germline lookup yields CDR1 MNHNY and CDR2 SVGAGI (reference sequence). This CDR3 is 11 amino acids long. Trimming took 4 bases from V and 11 from J; bases not matched to a gene: 4. The CDR3 sequence is CASSSTGRAFF. The CDR3 bases are TGTGCCAGCAGTTCGACAGGGAGGGCTTTCTTT.

V usage is TRBV4-2 and J usage is TRBJ1-1; no definite D call. The germline V and J ends were trimmed by 0 bases and 1 base, with 6 bases remaining between them. Germline CDR1 is LGHNA and CDR2 is YNFKEQ. The CDR3 sequence is 14 residues long. The CDR3 spells CASSQDEWNTEAFF. The CDR3 bases are TGTGCCAGCAGCCAAGATGAGTGGAACACTGAAGCTTTCTTT.

The chain joins TRBV18 to TRBJ2-1; 13 nucleotides align to TRBD2. V gave up 3 bases and J gave up 5 bases; unmatched junction bases: 4. CDR3 length: 16 amino acids. Germline V gene data show CDR1 as KGHSH and CDR2 as LQKENI. Here the CDR3 reads CASSPTLAGGNNEQFF. In nucleotides, the CDR3 is TGTGCCAGCTCACCGACACTAGCGGGGGGGAACAATGAGCAGTTCTTC.

This chain connects TRBV7-2 to TRBJ2-2, with D perhaps given as TRBD1 or TRBD2 (5 bases each). Germline V gives CDR1 SGHTA, CDR2 FQGNSA. The CDR3 spans 15 residues. Trimming took off 7 bases at V and 4 bases at J, with 16 bases between the two ends. Here the CDR3 reads CASKRGAVGTGELFF. The CDR3 region has the DNA TGTGCCAGCAAGAGGGGAGCAGTCGGCACCGGGGAGCTGTTTTTT.

The rearrangement joins TRBV9 to TRBJ2-1; TRBD2 aligns across 10 bases. Germline-derived CDR1 and CDR2 are SGDLS and YYNGEE. This CDR3 contains 14 residues. After removal of 3 bases from V and 6 bases from J, the junction contained 3 bases not matched to a gene. CDR3 DNA: TGTGCCAGCAGCGCCCGACTAGCGGGCAATGAGCAGTTCTTC. The encoded protein is CASSARLAGNEQFF.

The rearrangement links TRBV27 to TRBJ2-3; no clear D. V lost 0 bases, J lost 4 bases, and 2 bases lay in between. Germline CDR1 is MNHEY and CDR2 is SMNVEV (reference sequence). This CDR3 is 12 amino acids long. This chain's CDR3 is CASSLSADTQYF. The CDR3 nucleotides are TGTGCCAGCAGTTTATCGGCAGATACGCAGTATTTT.

The DNA of the CDR3 is TGTGCCAGCAGCGCCACAGGGGGCACTGAAGCTTTCTTT. This translates into CASSATGGTEAFF. The chain recombines TRBV6-4 with TRBJ1-1, with 8 bases that match TRBD1. Germline CDR1 MRHNA, CDR2 SNTAGT. This CDR3 region has 13 residues. V shed 6 bases and J 4 bases; nucleotides not matched to a gene: 4.

This chain joins TRBV27 and TRBJ1-6; the D is unclear. Trimming took 4 bases from V and 0 from J, leaving 4 bases between them. CDR1 MNHEY and CDR2 SMNVEV come from the germline V gene (reference sequence). CDR3 length: 14 residues. In DNA form, the CDR3 reads TGTGCCAGCAGTTCTCCCTCCTATAATTCACCCCTCCACTTT. Protein sequence: CASSSPSYNSPLHF.

This chain connects TRBV19 to TRBJ1-2; D might be TRBD1 (6 bases). The CDR3 sequence is 11 residues long. Germline-derived CDR1 and CDR2 are LNHDA and SQIVND (reference sequence). V gave up 9 bases and J gave up 8 bases, with 13 bases separating them. CDR3 region: CASSEGEGYTF. The CDR3 DNA is TGTGCCAGCTCAGAGGGGGAAGGCTACACCTTC.

This clone was seen only once. The V call is TRBV7-2, the J call TRBJ2-3; D is unresolved. V gave up 0 bases and J gave up 6 bases, with 4 bases separating them. The germline CDR1 and CDR2 sequences are SGHTA and FQGNSA. The CDR3 sequence is 12 residues long. The CDR3 DNA is TGTGCCAGCAGCTTAGCGCTTGATACGCAGTATTTT. This translates into CASSLALDTQYF.

J is TRBJ2-7 and V is TRBV6-5, with 7 bases identical to TRBD1. This CDR3 is built from 14 residues. Looked up from germline, CDR1 is MNHEY and CDR2 is SVGAGI. With 6 bases clipped from V and 4 bases from J, the junction kept 9 bases outside the gene matches. CDR3 sequence reads: CASRRQGMVYEQYF. The CDR3 nucleotides read TGTGCCAGCAGACGACAGGGTATGGTATACGAGCAGTACTTC.

The gene calls are TRBV7-3 and TRBJ2-5; a weak D match, TRBD2 (7 bases). This CDR3 comprises 15 residues. V lost 5 bases and J 4 bases, leaving 17 bases between the germline ends. Germline assignment: CDR1 SGHTA and CDR2 FQGTGA. CDR3 in amino acids: CASSPNGGRLETQYF. The CDR3 DNA sequence: TGTGCCAGCAGCCCCAACGGGGGGCGCCTAGAGACCCAGTACTTC.

The chain links TRBV4-3 to TRBJ2-1; D is perhaps TRBD1 or TRBD2 (6 bases each). Germline-derived CDR1 and CDR2 are LGHNA and YSLEER. The CDR3 length is 16 residues. Trimming cost V 1 base and J 10 bases, with 20 bases left between them. The CDR3 loop reads CASSQVALEGEEEQFF. The CDR3 bases are TGCGCCAGCAGCCAAGTGGCTCTTGAGGGGGAGGAGGAGCAGTTCTTC.